Given below is one T cell receptor (beta chain) in context. This entry belongs to a study of blood T cell repertoires in COVID-19. The wider study: COVID-19 samples from acute and convalescent phases originated in the United States, Italy and Spain.

The repertoire was sequenced with immunoSEQ multiplex PCR; TCRdb's copy has only in-frame clones and lacks some. The sample holds roughly 49,000 clones, roughly 87% seen once. The CDR3 sequence is 15 residues long. V was clipped by 5 bases and J by 5 bases; unmatched bases: 10. Germline V gene sequence: CDR1 MDHEN, CDR2 SYDVKM. The sequenced sample was peripheral blood. The clonotype was recovered from a man between 60 and 75 years old with active COVID-19. The chain joins TRBV28 to TRBJ1-1; 8 positions agree with TRBD1. The CDR3 bases are TGTGCCAGCAGTCCCGCCGGACAGGGAAAAACTGAAGCTTTCTTT. It translates to CASSPAGQGKTEAFF.